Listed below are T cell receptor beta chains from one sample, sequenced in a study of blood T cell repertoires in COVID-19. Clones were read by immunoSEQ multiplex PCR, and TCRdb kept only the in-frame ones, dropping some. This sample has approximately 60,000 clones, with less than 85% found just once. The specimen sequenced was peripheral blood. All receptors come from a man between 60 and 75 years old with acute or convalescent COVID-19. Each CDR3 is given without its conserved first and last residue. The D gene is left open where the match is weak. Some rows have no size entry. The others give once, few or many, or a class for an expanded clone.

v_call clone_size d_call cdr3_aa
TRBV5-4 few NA ASSLTGQKKTEAF
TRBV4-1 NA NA ASSPEAF
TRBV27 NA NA ASSMARVTDTQY
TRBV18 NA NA ASQDSLSDTQY
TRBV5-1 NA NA ASSRGYFEQF
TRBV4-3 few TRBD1 ASSQDRGPYEQY
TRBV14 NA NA ASSEREFGNTIY
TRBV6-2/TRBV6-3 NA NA ASSYSSTVDTQY
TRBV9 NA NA ASSVSTALNYGYT
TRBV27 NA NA ASSLLGDTEAF
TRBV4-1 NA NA ASSQARRAPYNEQF
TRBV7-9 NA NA ASSLQAGQGYT
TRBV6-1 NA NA ASSESGNLPQH